A single sample gave rise to the 9 T cell receptor beta chains below, sequenced in a study of blood T cell repertoires in COVID-19. Sequencing was performed with immunoSEQ multiplex PCR; in TCRdb, only in-frame clones are kept and a portion is missing. The data show roughly 35,000 clones, with approximately 91% seen just once and around 20% held by the top ten. Material: peripheral blood. The source of these receptors is a man aged 65-85 years with acute or convalescent COVID-19.

The J gene is TRBJ2-2, the V gene TRBV5-1; D is uncertain. The CDR3 contains 14 residues. V gave up 5 bases and J gave up 2 bases, with 10 bases separating them. Germline V gene sequence: CDR1 SGHRS, CDR2 YFSETQ. CDR3 bases: TGCGCCAGCAGTCCTACCGCTAACACCGGGGAGCTGTTTTTT. Protein sequence: CASSPTANTGELFF.

The rearrangement uses TRBV4-3 and TRBJ2-3; D is unclear. CDR3 length: 13 amino acids. CDR1 LGHNA and CDR2 YSLEER come from the germline V gene. The V end lost 3 bases, the J end lost 3 bases, and 7 bases lay between the germline ends. The CDR3 here is CASSHDFTDTQYF. DNA of the CDR3: TGCGCCAGCAGCCATGACTTTACAGATACGCAGTATTTT.

The genes are TRBV3-1 (or the pseudogene TRBV3-2) and TRBJ1-3; D unclear. V lost 4 bases to trimming and J lost 2 bases, with 6 bases between them. The CDR3 contains 13 residues. CDR1 is LGHDT, CDR2 YNNKEL, per germline (reference sequence). The CDR3 region has the DNA TGTGCCAGCAGCCCCGGGGCTGGAAACACCATATATTTT. It specifies CASSPGAGNTIYF.

The genes are TRBV7-6 and TRBJ2-2; 9 bases match TRBD2. The CDR3 extends over 16 amino acids. The trim removed 1 base at V and 5 bases at J, leaving 5 bases unmatched. CDR1 SGHVS and CDR2 FNYEAQ come from the germline V gene. The CDR3 loop reads CASSLVLREGTGELFF. DNA for the CDR3: TGTGCCAGCAGCTTAGTCCTGCGGGAGGGGACCGGGGAGCTGTTTTTT.

V and J are TRBV19 and TRBJ1-4, with 9 nucleotides matching TRBD1. CDR3 length: 11 amino acids. Germline lookup yields CDR1 LNHDA and CDR2 SQIVND (reference sequence). Unmatched junction bases numbered 4, after V lost 10 bases and J lost 10 bases. CDR3 sequence (DNA): TGTGCCATCTCGGACAGGGGAAAACTGTTTTTT. The encoded protein is CAISDRGKLFF.

The chain links TRBV28 to TRBJ2-3, with TRBD1 as a possible D gene (6 bases). Trimming shortened V by 5 bases and J by 1 base, and 13 bases separated the two germline ends. The CDR3 sequence is 15 residues long. Germline V gives CDR1 MDHEN, CDR2 SYDVKM. The CDR3 DNA reads as TGTGCCAGCAGTGCCCGAGGGGGTGGCACAGATACGCAGTATTTT. This encodes CASSARGGGTDTQYF.

The rearrangement links TRBV5-6 to TRBJ1-2; the D is unclear. The V end lost 4 bases, the J end lost 1 base, and 8 bases lay between the germline ends. The CDR3 sequence is 13 residues long. Germline lookup yields CDR1 SGHDT and CDR2 YYEEEE. This chain's CDR3 is CASSPGINYGYTF. CDR3 DNA: TGTGCCAGCAGCCCGGGGATTAACTATGGCTACACCTTC.

This clone was seen only a few times. This chain connects TRBV12-5 to TRBJ1-1; D not resolved. The CDR3 has 12 residues. The V gene lost 5 bases and the J gene lost 3 bases, with 7 bases spanning the gap. CDR1 and CDR2 from the germline V gene are LGHNT and FRNRAP. The CDR3 spells CASGRRDTEAFF. CDR3 DNA sequence: TGTGCTAGTGGTCGGAGGGACACTGAAGCTTTCTTT.

This rearrangement joins TRBV7-2 to TRBJ1-1; the match to TRBD1 covers 11 bases. Germline V gene data show CDR1 as SGHTA and CDR2 as FQGNSA. CDR3 size: 17 residues. The V gene end was trimmed by 5 bases and the J gene end by 1 base; junction bases not matched to a gene: 9. CDR3 nucleotide sequence: TGTGCCAGCAGCGCTCGGACAGGGGGCGCGAAGAACACTGAAGCTTTCTTT. This codes for CASSARTGGAKNTEAFF.